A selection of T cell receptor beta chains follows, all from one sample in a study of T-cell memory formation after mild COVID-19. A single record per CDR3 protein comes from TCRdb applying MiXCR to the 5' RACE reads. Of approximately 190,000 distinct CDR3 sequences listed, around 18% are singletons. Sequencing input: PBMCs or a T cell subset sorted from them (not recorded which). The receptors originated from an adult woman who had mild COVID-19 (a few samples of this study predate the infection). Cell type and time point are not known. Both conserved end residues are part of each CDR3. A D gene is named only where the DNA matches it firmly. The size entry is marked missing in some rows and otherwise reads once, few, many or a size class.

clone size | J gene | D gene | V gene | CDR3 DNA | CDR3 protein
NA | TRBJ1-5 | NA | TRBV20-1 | TGCAGTGCTAGAGACGGCCAGCCCCAGCATTTT | CSARDGQPQHF
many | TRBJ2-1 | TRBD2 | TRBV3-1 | TGTGCCAGCAGCCAAGTAGGCGGGAGGTCTGCCCGTGAGCAGTTCTTC | CASSQVGGRSAREQFF
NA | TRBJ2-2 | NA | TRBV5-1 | TGCGCCAGCAGCTCCTCCGATCTCGCGGGCACCGGGGAGCTGTTTTTT | CASSSSDLAGTGELFF
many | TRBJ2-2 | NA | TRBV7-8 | TGTGCCAGCAGCTTAGCAAGGGGGATAAGGACCGGGGAGCTGTTTTTT | CASSLARGIRTGELFF
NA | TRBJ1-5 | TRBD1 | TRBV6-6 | TGTGCCAGCAGTTACTATGGACAGGCCAATCAGCCCCAGCATTTT | CASSYYGQANQPQHF
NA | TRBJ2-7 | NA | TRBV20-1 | TGCAGTGCTACCGGGACAATTATCCACGAGCAGTACTTC | CSATGTIIHEQYF
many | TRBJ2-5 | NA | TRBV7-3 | TGTGCCAGCAGCCCGATGAAGGGGGGGGAGACCCAGTACTTC | CASSPMKGGETQYF
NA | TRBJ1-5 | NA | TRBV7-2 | TGTGCCAGCAGCTTCAACCGGGGTCAGCCCCAGCATTTT | CASSFNRGQPQHF
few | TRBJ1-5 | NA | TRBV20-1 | TGCAGTGCTAGGCCCTTTCAGGGGCAAAGAAATCAGCCCCAGCATTTT | CSARPFQGQRNQPQHF
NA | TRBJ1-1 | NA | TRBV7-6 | TGTGCCAGCAGCTTAGTCCCCTCCCTCGAGGGCACTGAAGCTTTCTTT | CASSLVPSLEGTEAFF
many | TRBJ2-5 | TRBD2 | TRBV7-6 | TGTGCCAGCAGCTTAGTCCCAGCGGGGGGGTCGGAGACCCAGTACTTC | CASSLVPAGGSETQYF
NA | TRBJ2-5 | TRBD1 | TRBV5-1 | TGCGCCAGCAGCTGGACCCCACAGGGGTTGGAGACCCAGTACTTC | CASSWTPQGLETQYF
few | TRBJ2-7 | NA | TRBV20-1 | TGCAGTGCTTGGGGCCCGTCAATTAATCTCTACGAGCAGTACTTC | CSAWGPSINLYEQYF
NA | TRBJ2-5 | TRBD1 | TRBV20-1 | TGCAGTGCTAGTGTGGGACAGGGGGAGACCCAGTACTTC | CSASVGQGETQYF
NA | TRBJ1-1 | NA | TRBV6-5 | TGTGCCAGCAGCGCCGGACGGATGAACACTGAAGCTTTCTTT | CASSAGRMNTEAFF
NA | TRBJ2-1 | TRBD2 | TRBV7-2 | TGTGCCAGCAGCTTAGGTGGACTAGCGGGAGGTGAGCAGTTCTTC | CASSLGGLAGGEQFF
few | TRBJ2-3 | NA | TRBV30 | TGTGCCTGGAGTCAAGGGGCGTTTATGACAGATACGCAGTATTTT | CAWSQGAFMTDTQYF
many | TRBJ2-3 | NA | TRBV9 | TGTGCCAGCAGCGTTCAGACCGGACGAGATACGCAGTATTTT | CASSVQTGRDTQYF
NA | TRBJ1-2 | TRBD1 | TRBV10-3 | TGTGCCATCAGTGAACCGGGACAGGATGCTAACTATGGCTACACCTTC | CAISEPGQDANYGYTF
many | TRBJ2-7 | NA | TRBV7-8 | TGTGCCAGCAGCTTAGACAGACGGAACGAGCAGTACTTC | CASSLDRRNEQYF
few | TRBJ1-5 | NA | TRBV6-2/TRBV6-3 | TGTGCCAGCAGTTACTCGATCCACCGACCGGAGCCCCAGCATTTT | CASSYSIHRPEPQHF
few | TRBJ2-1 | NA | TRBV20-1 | TGCAGTGCTAGAGTTATCTACAATGAGCAGTTCTTC | CSARVIYNEQFF
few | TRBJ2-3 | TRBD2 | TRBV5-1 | TGCGCCAGCAGCTTGGCCGTAACTAGCGGCCCTCGCACAGATACGCAGTATTTT | CASSLAVTSGPRTDTQYF
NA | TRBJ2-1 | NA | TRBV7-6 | TGTGCCAGCAGCTTAGCGCTGGGCGGCAGCAATGAGCAGTTCTTC | CASSLALGGSNEQFF
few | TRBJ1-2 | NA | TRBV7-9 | TGTGCCAGCACTCCTCTCCGTAATGTGGTTAACTATGGCTACACCTTC | CASTPLRNVVNYGYTF
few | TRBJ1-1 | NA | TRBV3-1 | TGTGCCAGCAGCCAAGATCGTGGAGGCGAAGCTTTCTTT | CASSQDRGGEAFF
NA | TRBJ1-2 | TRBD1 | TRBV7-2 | TGTGCCAGCAGACCACGGGACAGGCTTTATGGCTACACCTTC | CASRPRDRLYGYTF
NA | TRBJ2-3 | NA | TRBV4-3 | TGCGCCAGCAGTCCCCGGATGGGGGATACGCAGTATTTT | CASSPRMGDTQYF
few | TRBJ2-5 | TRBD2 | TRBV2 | TGTGCCAGCATGGGAGGGACTAGCGGGGGGGCTGTCCAGTACTTC | CASMGGTSGGAVQYF
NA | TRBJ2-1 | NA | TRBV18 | TGTGCCAGCTCACGGCTAGAAGGCTACAATGAGCAGTTCTTC | CASSRLEGYNEQFF
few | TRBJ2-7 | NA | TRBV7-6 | TGTGCCAGCACCAGGTCGTCCGGGTACTTCTCCTACGAGCAGTACTTC | CASTRSSGYFSYEQYF
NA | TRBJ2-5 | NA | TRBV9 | TGTGCCAGCAGCGTAGGGGGAGGAGAGACCCAGTACTTC | CASSVGGGETQYF
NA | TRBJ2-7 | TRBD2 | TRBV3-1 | TGTGCCAGCAGCCGTAGCGGGAGGACCTACGAGCAGTACTTC | CASSRSGRTYEQYF
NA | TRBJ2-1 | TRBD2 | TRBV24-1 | TGTGCCACCGGGGGGGGAAACTACAATGAGCAGTTCTTC | CATGGGNYNEQFF
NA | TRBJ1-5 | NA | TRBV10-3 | TGTGCCATCAGTGAGTCCGGAAGGGGAGGGAATCAGCCCCAGCATTTT | CAISESGRGGNQPQHF
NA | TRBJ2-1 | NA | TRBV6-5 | TGTGCCAGCAGGACTGGTCCCGGGCATGAGCAGTTCTTC | CASRTGPGHEQFF
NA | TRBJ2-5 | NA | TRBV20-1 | TGCAGTGCTGGACGGGGTGGGGCCGGGACCCAGTACTTC | CSAGRGGAGTQYF
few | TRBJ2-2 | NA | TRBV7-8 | TGTGCCAGCAGCTTAAGGTTTGGGTTGAACACCGGGGAGCTGTTTTTT | CASSLRFGLNTGELFF
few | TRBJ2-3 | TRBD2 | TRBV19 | TGTGCCAGTAGGACTAGCGGGAGAGGAACAGATACGCAGTATTTT | CASRTSGRGTDTQYF
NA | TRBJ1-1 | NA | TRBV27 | TGTGCCAGCAGTGTAACCACACATCGGCCCACTGAAGCTTTCTTT | CASSVTTHRPTEAFF
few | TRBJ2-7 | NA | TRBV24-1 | TGTGCCACCAGTGAAAGGTCAGGACAGAGCTACGAGCAGTACTTC | CATSERSGQSYEQYF
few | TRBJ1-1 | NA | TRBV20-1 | TGCAGTGAACCAGGTAGGCTGAGCACTGAAGCTTTCTTT | CSEPGRLSTEAFF